This T cell receptor beta chain was retrieved from a study of T cells in tuberculosis. Study findings and constraints: Active tuberculosis alpha repertoires lay closer to GMM-specific TCRs than controls'. The TCR-beta difference was not significant; alpha differences partly reflected length.

CDR1 and CDR2 from the germline V gene are LNHDA and SQIVND (reference sequence). The length of the CDR3 is 15 residues. V lost 10 bases to trimming and J lost 10 bases, with 28 bases between them. Concerning this clone itself: Its antigen remains unidentified.

Sequencing was performed with immunoSEQ multiplex PCR; in TCRdb, only in-frame clones are kept and a portion is missing. Here the sample spans about 33,000 clones, roughly 92% being singletons. The origin of this receptor is a donor under 30 with latent tuberculosis or without tuberculosis infection. Some clones in this sample may be carry-over from other donors' samples. The rearrangement joins TRBV19 to TRBJ1-2; no reliable D call. The sample taken for sequencing was PBMCs. The CDR3 spells CATLPSLTVRRDYTF. In DNA, the CDR3 is TGTGCCACCTTACCTTCCCTGACGGTCAGGCGAGACTACACCTTC.